Listed here are 32 T cell receptor beta chains from one sample, sequenced in a study of regulatory T cells in long-lasting Graves disease. HTBI primers from iRepertoire and Arm-PCR of CDR3 regions yielded the TCR beta libraries. One entry per CDR3 protein results from TCRdb running MiXCR on the multiplex PCR reads. The sample carries roughly 530,000 distinct CDR3 sequences, about 15% recorded once. Time point: newly diagnosed GD, antithyroid drugs for less than 3 months. The TCR library was made from RNA extracted from PBMCs. Separately, the same data were catalogued under a study of T cells in Graves' hyperthyroidism and ophthalmopathy.

The input for sequencing was peripheral blood mononuclear cells (PBMCs), taken at new diagnosis, from a patient treated with antithyroid drugs. Receptors were obtained from a middle-aged woman with Graves disease.

The genes are TRBV6-1 and TRBJ1-1; D is uncertain. Germline CDR1 MNHNS, CDR2 SASEGT. CDR3 length: 14 amino acids. Trimming took 2 bases from V and 4 from J, leaving 11 bases between them. The CDR3 DNA sequence: TGTGCCAGCAGTGAAATGGGGTTCGGCACTGAAGCTTTCTTT. Encoded protein: CASSEMGFGTEAFF.

The chain carries TRBV4-1 and TRBJ1-2; D not resolved. V lost 2 bases to trimming and J lost 8 bases, with 21 bases between them. Germline V gene sequence: CDR1 MGHRA, CDR2 YSYEKL. The CDR3 extends over 16 amino acids. The CDR3 reads CASSQSSLGSRRGYTF. The CDR3 bases are TGCGCCAGCAGCCAAAGCTCCCTAGGGAGCCGCCGCGGCTACACCTTC.

V gene TRBV5-1 combines with J gene TRBJ1-1; 9 positions agree with TRBD1. The V and J ends lost 0 bases and 2 bases, in that order; junction bases with no gene match: 2. This CDR3 spans 15 amino acids. Per germline, CDR1 SGHRS and CDR2 YFSETQ. CDR3 in DNA: TGCGCCAGCAGCTTGGCTACAGGGGGCAACACTGAAGCTTTCTTT. Its protein is CASSLATGGNTEAFF.

This clonotype showed up many times. The chain couples TRBV2 to TRBJ2-1, with D perhaps TRBD2 (6 bases). CDR1 is SNHLY and CDR2 is FYNNEI in the germline V gene. The CDR3 has 15 residues. V was shortened by 3 bases and J by 1 base, with 10 bases between the two germline ends. CDR3 coding DNA: TGTGCCAGCAGTGAGGGAGGCCGGTCCTACAATGAGCAGTTCTTC. It yields the protein CASSEGGRSYNEQFF.

The CDR3: CASTPQDKGGEAFF. CDR3 in DNA: TGTGCCAGCACCCCCCAGGACAAAGGCGGTGAAGCTTTCTTT. The V gene is TRBV7-9, the J gene TRBJ1-1, with D perhaps TRBD1 (5 bases). This CDR3 region has 14 residues. CDR1 and CDR2 (germline): SEHNR, FQNEAQ (reference sequence). V lost 7 bases, J lost 7 bases, and 19 bases lay in between.

In this sample, this clonotype turned up many times. This chain joins TRBV4-1 and TRBJ1-3; TRBD1 agrees at 7 bases. This CDR3 is built from 16 residues. Germline V gives CDR1 MGHRA, CDR2 YSYEKL. Unmatched junction bases numbered 2, after V lost 0 bases and J lost 0 bases. CDR3 protein: CASSQDEGASGNTIYF. The DNA of the CDR3 is TGCGCCAGCAGCCAAGATGAGGGGGCCTCTGGAAACACCATATATTTT.

This clonotype was recorded a few times. The chain recombines TRBV19 with TRBJ1-1; the match to TRBD1 covers 9 bases. The germline V gene encodes CDR1 LNHDA and CDR2 SQIVND (reference sequence). The V segment lost 4 bases and the J segment 4 bases; nucleotides outside the gene matches: 4. This CDR3 has 14 amino acids. The CDR3 nucleotides read TGTGCCAGTAGTAGGACAGGGGCGGGCACTGAAGCTTTCTTT. Translated, it gives CASSRTGAGTEAFF. Full variable domain (remainder filled in from reference TRBV19 and TRBJ1-1): DGGITQSPKYLFRKEGQNVTLSCEQNLNHDAMYWYRQDPGQGLRLIYYSQIVNDFQKGDIAEGYSVSREKKESFPLTVTSAQKNPTAFYLCASSRTGAGTEAFFGQGTRLTVV.

The genes are TRBV6-1 and TRBJ2-2; 8 bases map to TRBD2. Germline CDR1 is MNHNS and CDR2 is SASEGT. This CDR3 is 15 amino acids long. Trimming at V came to 10 bases and at J to 4 bases, leaving 11 bases not matched to a gene. CDR3 protein: CATKRDGGGTGELFF. In DNA, the CDR3 is TGTGCCACCAAGCGAGACGGGGGGGGCACCGGGGAGCTGTTTTTT.

This clonotype occurred many times. The chain is built from TRBV28 and TRBJ1-2; D remains ambiguous. Germline loops: CDR1 MDHEN, CDR2 SYDVKM. The CDR3 consists of 15 residues. V lost 3 bases and J 2 bases, leaving 13 bases between the germline ends. In DNA form, the CDR3 reads TGTGCCAGCAGTTTGCGGGGTAATCTCAACTATGGCTACACCTTC. Amino acid sequence: CASSLRGNLNYGYTF.

This clonotype was counted between two and nine times. The genes are TRBV9 and TRBJ1-6; a possible D gene is TRBD1 (6 bases). V was cut by 3 bases and J by 9 bases, with 13 bases left in between. This CDR3 has 14 residues. CDR1 and CDR2 from the germline V gene are SGDLS and YYNGEE. CDR3 DNA sequence: TGTGCCAGCAGCGAGGGGGGCGGGGGTTCACCCCTCCACTTT. Translated, it gives CASSEGGGGSPLHF.

The sample holds a few counts of this clonotype. CDR3 loop: CATSGRLAGIKNEQFF. CDR3 sequence (DNA): TGTGCCACCAGCGGGCGACTAGCGGGGATAAAGAATGAGCAGTTCTTC. The chain is built from TRBV15 and TRBJ2-1; TRBD2 agrees at 11 bases. Losses at the gene ends were 5 bases for V and 7 bases for J; bases not matched to a gene: 10. Germline V gene data show CDR1 as LNHNV and CDR2 as YYDKDF (reference sequence). CDR3 size: 16 residues.

This clonotype was observed a few times. In DNA, the CDR3 is TGTGCCAGCTCACCAAGACAGGGAGACATTCAGTACTTC. The encoded protein is CASSPRQGDIQYF. J is TRBJ2-4 and V is TRBV18, with 7 positions matching TRBD1. There are 13 residues in the CDR3. The ends lost 2 bases at V and 8 bases at J; junction bases unmatched: 3. In germline, CDR1 is KGHSH, CDR2 LQKENI.

The rearrangement uses TRBV5-1 and TRBJ2-5; either TRBD1 or TRBD2 may supply D (5 bases each). CDR1 is SGHRS and CDR2 is YFSETQ in the germline V gene. This CDR3 contains 13 residues. V shed 4 bases and J shed 5 bases, with 12 bases lying between them. CDR3 region: CASSRDPRETQYF. In DNA, the CDR3 is TGCGCCAGCAGCAGGGACCCTAGGGAGACCCAGTACTTC.

This clonotype was seen a few times. The CDR3 sequence is CASSYGAGGLETQYF. The CDR3 DNA reads as TGTGCCAGCAGTTACGGAGCGGGGGGGTTGGAGACCCAGTACTTC. The chain carries TRBV6-2 or TRBV6-3 and TRBJ2-5; TRBD2 agrees at 10 bases. The CDR3 has 15 amino acids. From germline, CDR1 is MNHEY and CDR2 SVGEGT. V dropped 2 bases and J dropped 5; count of bases not matched to a gene: 5.

This clonotype has just a few counts. The chain couples TRBV7-9 to TRBJ1-4; D is perhaps TRBD1 (5 bases). Germline loops: CDR1 SEHNR, CDR2 FQNEAQ (reference sequence). Trimming cost V 4 bases and J 3 bases, with 12 bases left between them. The CDR3 loop spans 15 amino acids. The CDR3 loop is CASSYQGVSNEKLFF. CDR3 bases: TGTGCCAGCAGCTATCAAGGGGTATCTAATGAAAAACTGTTTTTT.

Ten or more counts support this clonotype. The genes are TRBV9 and TRBJ1-4; tentatively, D is TRBD1 (5 bases). Deletions cut 3 bases from V and 8 bases from J, with 20 bases between. The germline gives CDR1 SGDLS, CDR2 YYNGEE. The CDR3 is made up of 16 amino acids. The CDR3 nucleotides read TGTGCCAGCAGCGCGGGCCGGGGGGAGATACTAGAAAAACTGTTTTTT. Its protein is CASSAGRGEILEKLFF.

This clonotype showed up just a few times. The V and J genes are TRBV10-3 and TRBJ2-1; 7 positions agree with TRBD2. CDR1 and CDR2 from the germline V gene are ENHRY and SYGVKD. This CDR3 region has 14 residues. J gave up 11 bases and V 2 bases, and 9 bases lay outside the gene matches. The CDR3 coding sequence is TGTGCCATCAGTGAGAGTGGGGGGGTCTCGAAGCAGTTCTTC. Protein product: CAISESGGVSKQFF.

The chain links TRBV5-1 to TRBJ2-7, with 9 bases aligning to TRBD1. This CDR3 is 15 amino acids long. Unmatched junction bases numbered 11, after V lost 7 bases and J lost 3 bases. Germline CDR1 and CDR2: SGHRS and YFSETQ. The CDR3 is CASSWGGTGFYEQYF. The CDR3 nucleotides read TGCGCCAGCTCTTGGGGTGGGACAGGGTTCTACGAGCAGTACTTC.

This clonotype came up a few times. The J gene is TRBJ2-5, the V gene TRBV20-1; no definite D call. CDR3 size: 12 residues. V lost 0 bases, J lost 5 bases, and 7 bases lay in between. Germline assignment: CDR1 DFQATT and CDR2 SNEGSKA (reference sequence). CDR3 bases: TGCAGTGCTAGAGAATGGGTGGAGACCCAGTACTTC. Translation: CSAREWVETQYF.

V gene TRBV6-2 or TRBV6-3 combines with J gene TRBJ1-4; D may be TRBD1 (5 bases). The CDR3 is made up of 12 amino acids. From germline, CDR1 is MNHEY and CDR2 SVGEGT. V lost 8 bases and J lost 5, with 9 bases in between. The CDR3 DNA follows: TGTGCCAGCGGGCAGGGAAATGAAAAACTGTTTTTT. It translates to CASGQGNEKLFF.

The sample holds many counts of this clonotype. This chain links TRBV2 with TRBJ1-6; no clear D. Germline V gives CDR1 SNHLY, CDR2 FYNNEI. The CDR3 is 14 amino acids. V was trimmed by 2 bases and J by 5 bases, leaving 7 bases between them. CDR3 sequence (DNA): TGTGCCAGCAGTGAAAATAGCGATAATTCACCCCTCCACTTT. Residues: CASSENSDNSPLHF.

The V call is TRBV11-3, the J call TRBJ1-1; 7 positions match TRBD1. The length of the CDR3 is 15 residues. Unmatched junction bases numbered 10, after V lost 3 bases and J lost 6 bases. Germline V gene sequence: CDR1 SGHNT, CDR2 YENEEA. CDR3 DNA: TGTGCCAGCAGCTTGGAGAACGGACAGGACGCTGAAGCTTTCTTT. This encodes CASSLENGQDAEAFF.

The chain carries TRBV2 and TRBJ1-4; TRBD1 aligns across 12 bases. Germline loops: CDR1 SNHLY, CDR2 FYNNEI. Trimming took 7 bases from V and 7 from J; bases not matched to a gene: 22. The CDR3 is made up of 20 amino acids. CDR3 bases: TGTGCCAGCAAGGGGGGACAGGGGGCGCTTGGGGCACATTTCGGTGAAAAACTGTTTTTT. This codes for CASKGGQGALGAHFGEKLFF.

This chain connects TRBV6-1 to TRBJ2-5; D remains ambiguous. This CDR3 contains 13 residues. The germline V gene encodes CDR1 MNHNS and CDR2 SASEGT. V was trimmed by 6 bases and J by 5 bases, leaving 13 bases between them. The CDR3 reads CASRVLIVETQYF. The CDR3 nucleotides are TGTGCCAGCAGGGTACTTATAGTGGAGACCCAGTACTTC.

This clonotype was seen only a few times. The V gene is TRBV20-1, the J gene TRBJ2-5, with a weak D call TRBD2 (6 bases). V dropped 0 bases and J dropped 2 bases, with 7 bases sitting between them. Germline V gives CDR1 DFQATT, CDR2 SNEGSKA (reference sequence). The CDR3 length is 13 residues. In DNA form, the CDR3 reads TGCAGTGCTAGAGAGGGAGGACAAGAGACCCAGTACTTC. The encoded protein is CSAREGGQETQYF.

In its sample, this clonotype was seen a few times. The V call is TRBV5-1, the J call TRBJ2-7, with 14 bases aligning to TRBD2. The V gene's germline CDR1 is SGHRS and CDR2 YFSETQ. V lost 2 bases to trimming and J lost 6 bases; unmatched junction nucleotides: 4. The CDR3 length is 15 residues. CDR3: CASSLLTSGGAEQYF. In DNA form, the CDR3 reads TGCGCCAGCAGCTTACTGACTAGCGGGGGGGCCGAGCAGTACTTC.

The chain employs TRBV28 and TRBJ2-6, with D hard to call. The CDR3 is made up of 23 amino acids. Trimming shortened V by 3 bases and J by 5 bases, and 35 bases separated the two germline ends. The V gene's germline CDR1 is MDHEN and CDR2 SYDVKM. The CDR3 here is CASSFQAFALVRHPSRRANVLTF. The DNA for the CDR3 is TGTGCCAGCAGTTTTCAGGCCTTTGCGCTCGTTAGACATCCAAGTCGGAGGGCCAACGTCCTGACTTTC. The complete variable domain, with remaining parts taken from reference TRBV28 and TRBJ2-6, reads DVKVTQSSRYLVKRTGEKVFLECVQDMDHENMFWYRQDPGLGLRLIYFSYDVKMKEKGDIPEGYSVSREKKERFSLILESASTNQTSMYLCASSFQAFALVRHPSRRANVLTFGAGSRLTVL.

This clonotype was counted only a few times. The CDR3 bases are TGTGCCAGCAAACAACTAGCAGCCCATGAGCAGTTCTTC. Its translation is CASKQLAAHEQFF. This sequence joins TRBV2 and TRBJ2-1, with a tentative D call TRBD2 (6 bases). The V gene's germline CDR1 is SNHLY and CDR2 FYNNEI. Trimming took off 7 bases at V and 8 bases at J, with 15 bases between the two ends. The CDR3 length is 13 residues.

This chain links TRBV29-1 with TRBJ1-1, with D possibly matching TRBD1 (6 bases). Per the germline V gene, CDR1 is SQVTM and CDR2 is ANQGSEA. Trimming cost V 3 bases and J 4 bases, with 15 bases left between them. CDR3 length equals 14 residues. CDR3 sequence (DNA): TGCAGCGTTGACCACAGGGTTTTATTCACTGAAGCTTTCTTT. Its translation: CSVDHRVLFTEAFF.

This chain joins TRBV19 and TRBJ2-1; D assignment may be TRBD1 or TRBD2 (6 bases each). CDR1 and CDR2 (germline): LNHDA, SQIVND (reference sequence). CDR3 length: 17 residues. V gave up 8 bases and J gave up 7 bases, with 27 bases separating them. CDR3 bases: TGTGCCAGTTCGGAGGACGCGAGAGGGGGGCGAGGGAATGAGCAGTTCTTC. Translated, it gives CASSEDARGGRGNEQFF. The full variable domain, in which reference TRBV19 and TRBJ2-1 provide the parts outside the CDR3, is DGGITQSPKYLFRKEGQNVTLSCEQNLNHDAMYWYRQDPGQGLRLIYYSQIVNDFQKGDIAEGYSVSREKKESFPLTVTSAQKNPTAFYLCASSEDARGGRGNEQFFGPGTRLTVL.

The chain employs TRBV24-1 and TRBJ2-2, with no clear D. V lost 9 bases to trimming and J lost 1 base, with 11 bases between them. CDR1 and CDR2 from the germline V gene are KGHDR and SFDVKD. The CDR3 contains 14 residues. CDR3 amino acids: CATASGKNTGELFF. The CDR3 DNA follows: TGTGCCACCGCGTCGGGTAAGAACACCGGGGAGCTGTTTTTT.

Points on this clonotype: Just one base apart from a much larger clone, this may be a read error. CDR3 sequence reads: CASSLGARWSNTEAFF. Here the CDR3 DNA reads TGTGCCAGCAGCTTAGGGGCAAGGTGGTCGAACACTGAAGCTTTCTTT. V gene TRBV9 combines with J gene TRBJ1-1; TRBD1 is a possible D gene (5 bases). Germline V gene sequence: CDR1 SGDLS, CDR2 YYNGEE. The CDR3 totals 16 residues. Deletions cut 4 bases from V and 1 base from J, with 17 bases between.